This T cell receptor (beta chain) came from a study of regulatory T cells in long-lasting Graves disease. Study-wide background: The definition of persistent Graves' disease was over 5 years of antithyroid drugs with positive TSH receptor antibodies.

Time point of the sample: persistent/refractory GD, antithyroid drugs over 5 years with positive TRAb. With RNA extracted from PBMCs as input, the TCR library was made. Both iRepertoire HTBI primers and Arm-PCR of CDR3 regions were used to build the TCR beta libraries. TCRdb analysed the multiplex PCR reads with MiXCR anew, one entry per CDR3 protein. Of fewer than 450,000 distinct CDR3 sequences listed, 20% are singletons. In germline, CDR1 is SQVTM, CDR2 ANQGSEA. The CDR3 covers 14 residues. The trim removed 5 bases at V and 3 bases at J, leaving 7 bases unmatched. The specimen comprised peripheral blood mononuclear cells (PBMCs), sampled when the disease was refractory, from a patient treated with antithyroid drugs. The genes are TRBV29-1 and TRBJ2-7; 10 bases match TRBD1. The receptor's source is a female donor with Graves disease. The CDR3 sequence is CSVSKGQGRYEQYF. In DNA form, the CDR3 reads TGCAGCGTTAGCAAGGGACAGGGGCGCTACGAGCAGTACTTC.